This passage covers 32 T cell receptor beta chains from one sample sequenced in a study of graft-versus-host responses after intestinal transplantation. Some clones are missing from TCRdb's copy, which holds only in-frame ones; the method was immunoSEQ multiplex PCR. The sample has some 46,000 clones; roughly 93% are singletons. The sequencing here drew on PBMCs, taken roughly 760 days after a first intestinal transplant, on the day of a second. These receptors were obtained from a human patient who received an intestinal transplant, so some T cells may come from the graft donor.

J is TRBJ1-2 and V is TRBV18; D is unclear. Trimming shortened V by 1 base and J by 8 bases, and 17 bases separated the two germline ends. This CDR3 region has 15 residues. Germline values: CDR1 KGHSH, CDR2 LQKENI. This CDR3 is CASSPREGLGKGYTF. DNA of the CDR3: TGTGCCAGCTCACCACGGGAGGGATTGGGGAAAGGCTACACCTTC.

This clone was seen a single time. The V and J genes are TRBV28 and TRBJ2-7, with a tentative D call TRBD2 (6 bases). This CDR3 is built from 14 residues. Trimming stripped 3 bases from V and 6 bases from J, with 15 bases between. Germline V lookup: CDR1 MDHEN, CDR2 SYDVKM. For the CDR3, the DNA is TGTGCCAGCAGTTTGGGGACTCTCCCCGGCGAGCAGTACTTC. The encoded protein is CASSLGTLPGEQYF.

The chain recombines TRBV9 with TRBJ1-5; a possible D gene is TRBD1 (6 bases). Germline-derived CDR1 and CDR2 are SGDLS and YYNGEE. V lost 3 bases and J 0 bases, leaving 13 bases between the germline ends. The CDR3 sequence is 16 residues long. CDR3 region: CASSGGQHNSNQPQHF. The CDR3 DNA sequence: TGTGCCAGCAGCGGGGGACAACATAATAGCAATCAGCCCCAGCATTTT.

This clone was observed once. In DNA, the CDR3 is TGTGCCAGCAGAAGCTCCTTGCTACACCATTCCGACAATGAGCAGTTCTTC. Residues: CASRSSLLHHSDNEQFF. This chain uses TRBV21-1 with TRBJ2-1. TRBV21-1 is a documented pseudogene. The CDR3 loop spans 17 amino acids.

This chain uses TRBV30 with TRBJ1-3; D is ambiguous. The CDR3 has 13 residues. V lost 5 bases, J lost 0 bases, and 8 bases lay in between. Germline CDR1 GTSNPN, CDR2 SVGIG (reference sequence). CDR3 in DNA: TGTGCCTGGGGTGGGAGCTCTGGAAACACCATATATTTT. As protein: CAWGGSSGNTIYF.

The V call is TRBV6-6, the J call TRBJ2-7; 7 nucleotides match TRBD1. V shed 7 bases and J 6 bases; nucleotides not matched to a gene: 12. The germline V gene has CDR1 MNHNY and CDR2 SVGAGI (reference sequence). This CDR3 comprises 14 residues. CDR3 in amino acids: CASNWRQGEGEQYF. For the CDR3, the DNA is TGTGCCAGCAATTGGAGACAGGGAGAAGGCGAGCAGTACTTC.

V is TRBV4-1 and J is TRBJ2-7; 15 nucleotides align to TRBD2. The V segment lost 4 bases and the J segment 3 bases; nucleotides outside the gene matches: 7. This CDR3 is built from 17 residues. Germline V gene sequence: CDR1 MGHRA, CDR2 YSYEKL. DNA for the CDR3: TGCGCCAGCAGCCCAGCCCCGGGACTAGCGGGAGGCTACGAGCAGTACTTC. Residues: CASSPAPGLAGGYEQYF.

The rearrangement links TRBV4-1 to TRBJ2-7; TRBD2 aligns across 10 bases. With V trimmed by 1 base and J by 4 bases, 7 bases remained unmatched. CDR3 length: 16 residues. Germline CDR1 reads MGHRA; CDR2 reads YSYEKL. The CDR3 DNA follows: TGCGCCAGCAGCCAAGTTTTCGGACTAGCGGATTACGAGCAGTACTTC. It specifies CASSQVFGLADYEQYF.

In this sample, this clone turned up once. The chain combines TRBV27 with TRBJ1-2, with 7 nucleotides matching TRBD1. The junction had 1 base not matched to a gene; V was cut back by 2 bases and J by 4 bases. The CDR3 totals 13 residues. From germline, CDR1 is MNHEY and CDR2 SMNVEV (reference sequence). CDR3 region: CASSLPGGYGYTF. In nucleotides, the CDR3 is TGTGCCAGCAGTTTACCAGGGGGCTATGGCTACACCTTC.

The V call is TRBV9, the J call TRBJ1-4; TRBD1 matches at 7 bases. The CDR3 covers 15 residues. V lost 2 bases and J lost 12; bases outside the gene matches: 13. The germline gives CDR1 SGDLS, CDR2 YYNGEE. The CDR3 DNA reads TGTGCCAGCAGCGTCCGACCGGGACAGCCTTTGGAACTGTTTTTT. It codes for CASSVRPGQPLELFF.

The chain employs TRBV28 and TRBJ2-7; D remains unclear. The CDR3 length is 14 residues. V lost 2 bases and J lost 1, with 9 bases in between. CDR1 and CDR2 from the germline V gene are MDHEN and SYDVKM. The CDR3 spells CASSLLAGSYEQYF. As DNA, the CDR3 is TGTGCCAGCAGTTTACTCGCAGGATCCTACGAGCAGTACTTC.

This chain joins TRBV6-6 and TRBJ2-1; D is ambiguous. The ends were cut back, 6 bases at V and 7 bases at J, with 7 bases in the middle. The CDR3 contains 11 residues. Germline CDR1 reads MNHNY; CDR2 reads SVGAGI (reference sequence). In DNA, the CDR3 is TGTGCCAGCAGCGCCGGGAATGAGCAGTTCTTC. Its translation: CASSAGNEQFF.

The chain recombines TRBV18 with TRBJ1-1; 10 positions agree with TRBD1. Germline CDR1 and CDR2: KGHSH and LQKENI. CDR3 length: 14 residues. The ends lost 5 bases at V and 5 bases at J; junction bases unmatched: 5. The CDR3 nucleotides read TGTGCCAGCTCAAAAAGGGACAGGGGAACTGAAGCTTTCTTT. It translates to CASSKRDRGTEAFF.

This chain links TRBV5-1 with TRBJ2-2; 11 nucleotides agree with TRBD1. In germline, CDR1 is SGHRS, CDR2 YFSETQ. V was clipped by 0 bases and J by 5 bases; unmatched bases: 0. CDR3 length equals 15 residues. The CDR3 bases are TGCGCCAGCAGCTTGGGGGACAGGGGGACCGGGGAGCTGTTTTTT. Translated: CASSLGDRGTGELFF.

The gene calls are TRBV25-1 and TRBJ2-3, with TRBD2 as a possible D gene (6 bases). The CDR3 contains 16 residues. V shed 0 bases and J shed 0 bases, with 10 bases lying between them. Germline V gene data show CDR1 as MGHDK and CDR2 as SYGVNS. In DNA, the CDR3 is TGTGCCAGCAGTGAATATGGAGGGATCAGCACAGATACGCAGTATTTT. This encodes CASSEYGGISTDTQYF.

In regard to this clone: The sample carries other DNA sequences with the same CDR3. J is TRBJ1-1 and V is TRBV4-2, with D hard to call. CDR3 size: 14 residues. Germline loops: CDR1 LGHNA, CDR2 YNFKEQ. The V end lost 0 bases, the J end lost 3 bases, and 8 bases lay between the germline ends. The CDR3: CASSQEGQDTEAFF. CDR3 in DNA: TGTGCCAGCAGCCAAGAAGGGCAAGACACTGAAGCTTTCTTT.

This chain links TRBV10-2 with TRBJ1-1, with unresolved D. The germline V gene encodes CDR1 WSHSY and CDR2 SAAADI. V was shortened by 6 bases and J by 1 base, with 9 bases between the two germline ends. The CDR3 sequence is 13 residues long. The CDR3 region is CASRFDPNTEAFF. Here the CDR3 DNA reads TGCGCCAGCAGATTCGACCCGAACACTGAAGCTTTCTTT.

This sequence joins TRBV5-1 and TRBJ1-4; unclear D gene. Trimming took 4 bases from V and 12 from J, leaving 16 bases between them. The germline V gene has CDR1 SGHRS and CDR2 YFSETQ. The CDR3 runs 13 residues. The CDR3 DNA follows: TGCGCCAGCAGCCCCAAGGAGAGAGGGCAACTGTTTTTT. Protein: CASSPKERGQLFF.

The chain employs TRBV29-1 and TRBJ1-1, with D unclear. CDR3 length: 10 amino acids. The germline V gene encodes CDR1 SQVTM and CDR2 ANQGSEA. Trimming removed 5 bases from V and 6 bases from J, with 7 bases in between. The CDR3 coding sequence is TGCAGCGTTTCCCTGGCTGAAGCTTTCTTT. Its translation: CSVSLAEAFF.

CDR3 residues: CASSRPGTSRNEQYF. In DNA form, the CDR3 reads TGTGCCAGCAGCCGTCCCGGGACTAGTAGAAACGAGCAGTACTTC. The chain carries TRBV7-3 and TRBJ2-7; 8 bases agree with TRBD2. V shed 5 bases, J shed 5 bases, and the junction held 11 bases outside the gene matches. This CDR3 is built from 15 residues. Germline CDR1 is SGHTA and CDR2 is FQGTGA.

The chain couples TRBV16 to TRBJ1-2; a possible D gene is TRBD1 (5 bases). The CDR3 length is 15 residues. V was cut by 0 bases and J by 2 bases, with 10 bases left in between. Germline CDR1 KGHSY, CDR2 FQNENV. Written as DNA, the CDR3 is TGTGCCAGCAGCCAATCACCGACAGTGAACTATGGCTACACCTTC. Translation gives CASSQSPTVNYGYTF.

The gene calls are TRBV19 and TRBJ2-7; 7 positions match TRBD2. CDR1 and CDR2 (germline): LNHDA, SQIVND (reference sequence). J lost 0 bases, V lost 6 bases, and 8 bases had no gene match. The CDR3 extends over 15 amino acids. This CDR3 is CASRYLAEASYEQYF. CDR3 coding DNA: TGTGCCAGTAGATACCTAGCGGAGGCCTCCTACGAGCAGTACTTC.

The chain has TRBV7-6 and TRBJ1-5; D is unclear. Per the germline V gene, CDR1 is SGHVS and CDR2 is FNYEAQ. This CDR3 is built from 13 residues. The V and J ends lost 5 bases and 4 bases respectively, with 9 bases between them. The CDR3 loop reads CASSIGGNQPQHF. CDR3 DNA sequence: TGTGCCAGCAGCATTGGAGGGAATCAGCCCCAGCATTTT.

The chain uses TRBV5-1 and TRBJ1-1; D unresolved. CDR1 and CDR2 (germline): SGHRS, YFSETQ. Trimming took 4 bases from V and 1 from J, leaving 11 bases between them. This CDR3 is built from 14 residues. CDR3 protein: CASSHLGPNTEAFF. The CDR3 DNA is TGCGCCAGCAGCCATCTAGGGCCGAACACTGAAGCTTTCTTT.

The genes are TRBV13 and TRBJ2-2; D might be TRBD1 or TRBD2, each matching 5 bases. The CDR3 totals 16 residues. V was pared by 5 bases and J by 6 bases, with 19 bases between. Germline lookup yields CDR1 PRHDT and CDR2 FYEKMQ (reference sequence). This chain's CDR3 is CASSPSWGRVAGELFF. The CDR3 nucleotides read TGTGCCAGCAGCCCAAGTTGGGGACGCGTTGCCGGGGAGCTGTTTTTT.

CDR3 bases: TGTGCCAGCAGTTCGAACGTAGCCCGAGCCTACACCTTC. Translating gives CASSSNVARAYTF. This sequence joins TRBV6-1 and TRBJ1-2; no clear D gene. This CDR3 comprises 13 residues. Looked up from germline, CDR1 is MNHNS and CDR2 is SASEGT. The V and J ends lost 5 bases and 10 bases respectively, with 17 bases between them.

The CDR3 DNA sequence: TGCAGCGTTGAAAGGGACAGGGAGCTGTTTTTT. This translates into CSVERDRELFF. The chain is built from TRBV29-1 and TRBJ2-2, with D maybe TRBD1 (6 bases). Germline CDR1 reads SQVTM; CDR2 reads ANQGSEA. The germline V and J ends were trimmed by 2 bases and 9 bases, with 7 bases remaining between them. The CDR3 contains 11 residues.

The chain combines TRBV19 with TRBJ2-3; TRBD2 matches at 9 bases. J lost 2 bases, V lost 5 bases, and 8 bases had no gene match. The length of the CDR3 is 16 residues. Germline assignment: CDR1 LNHDA and CDR2 SQIVND (reference sequence). CDR3 amino acids: CASSPHASGNTDTQYF. As DNA, the CDR3 is TGTGCCAGTAGTCCCCACGCTAGCGGGAACACAGATACGCAGTATTTT.

The chain is built from TRBV28 and TRBJ2-6; a possible D gene is TRBD1 (5 bases). Trimming removed 7 bases from V and 3 bases from J, with 13 bases in between. Germline values: CDR1 MDHEN, CDR2 SYDVKM. The CDR3 sequence is 15 residues long. CDR3 DNA sequence: TGTGCCAGCAACTCTCAGGGTTTTGGGGCCAACGTCCTGACTTTC. Amino acid sequence: CASNSQGFGANVLTF.

This clone was picked up a small number of times. V gene TRBV11-2 combines with J gene TRBJ2-5; D is uncertain. Trimming cost V 4 bases and J 3 bases, with 9 bases left between them. Germline assignment: CDR1 SGHAT and CDR2 FQNNGV. The length of the CDR3 is 13 residues. In nucleotides, the CDR3 is TGTGCCAGCAGCTCCACGACCGAAGAGACCCAGTACTTC. Translation: CASSSTTEETQYF. Filled out from reference TRBV11-2 and TRBJ2-5, the complete variable domain reads EAGVAQSPRYKIIEKRQSVAFWCNPISGHATLYWYQQILGQGPKLLIQFQNNGVVDDSQLPKDRFSAERLKGVDSTLKIQPAKLEDSAVYLCASSSTTEETQYFGPGTRLLVL.

The chain has TRBV6-6 and TRBJ1-5; D not certain. The V gene lost 8 bases and the J gene lost 3 bases, with 17 bases spanning the gap. Looked up from germline, CDR1 is MNHNY and CDR2 is SVGAGI (reference sequence). CDR3 length: 15 residues. The CDR3 bases are TGTGCCAGCCGATACTCCCAGAGACCCAATCAGCCCCAGCATTTT. It translates to CASRYSQRPNQPQHF.

The chain employs TRBV5-1 and TRBJ2-5; D might be TRBD1 (6 bases). V was trimmed by 0 bases and J by 4 bases, leaving 13 bases between them. The germline CDR1 and CDR2 sequences are SGHRS and YFSETQ. The CDR3 consists of 15 residues. CDR3 amino acids: CASSLAAQGTETQYF. The CDR3 region has the DNA TGCGCCAGCAGCTTGGCGGCACAGGGCACAGAGACCCAGTACTTC.